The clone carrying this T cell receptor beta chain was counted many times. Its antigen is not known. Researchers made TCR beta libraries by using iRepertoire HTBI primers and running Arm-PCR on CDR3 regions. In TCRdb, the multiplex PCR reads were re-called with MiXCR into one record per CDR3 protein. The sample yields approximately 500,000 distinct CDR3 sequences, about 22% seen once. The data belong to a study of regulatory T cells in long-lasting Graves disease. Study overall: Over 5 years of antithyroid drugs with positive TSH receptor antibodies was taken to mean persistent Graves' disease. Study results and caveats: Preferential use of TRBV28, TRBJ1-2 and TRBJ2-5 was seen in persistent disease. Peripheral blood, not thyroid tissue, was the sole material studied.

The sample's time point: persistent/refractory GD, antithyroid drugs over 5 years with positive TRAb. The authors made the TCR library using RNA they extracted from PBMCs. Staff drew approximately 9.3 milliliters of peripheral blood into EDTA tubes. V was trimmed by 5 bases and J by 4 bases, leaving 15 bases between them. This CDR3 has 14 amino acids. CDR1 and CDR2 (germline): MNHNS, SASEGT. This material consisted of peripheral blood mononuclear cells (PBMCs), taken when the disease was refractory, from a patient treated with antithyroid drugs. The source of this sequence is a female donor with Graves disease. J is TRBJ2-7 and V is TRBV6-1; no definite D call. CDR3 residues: CASSLFATRYEQYF. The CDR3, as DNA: TGTGCCAGCAGTCTCTTTGCGACCCGGTACGAGCAGTACTTC.